A single sample gave rise to the 15 T cell receptor beta chains below, sequenced in a study of beta chain features in type 1 diabetes. Their antigen targets remain unknown. Investigators reverse transcribed all isolated RNA, so they sequenced expressed TCRB transcripts. The protocol was immunoSEQ multiplex PCR, while the TCRdb copy is restricted to in-frame clones and leaves out a portion. This sample has some 150,000 clones, with about 13% found just once. General study results and limits: When Type 1 diabetes patients were examined, their TCRB CDR3s proved moderately but significantly shorter in all four CD4+ subsets.

Sequencing was done on a sample of central memory CD4+ T cells from blood. These TCRs come from a man aged 18-30 years with type 1 diabetes.

This rearrangement joins TRBV5-6 to TRBJ1-6; D gene unclear. The CDR3 consists of 13 residues. V was trimmed by 2 bases and J by 7 bases, leaving 7 bases between them. The germline gives CDR1 SGHDT, CDR2 YYEEEE. The chain's CDR3 is CASSFTENSPLHF. The CDR3 DNA sequence: TGTGCCAGCAGCTTTACAGAGAATTCACCCCTCCACTTT.

This clone was counted at least ten times. The V gene is TRBV7-9, the J gene TRBJ2-4; TRBD1 or TRBD2 may be the D gene (5 bases each). Trimming left V 5 bases short and J 1 base short, with 15 bases between. CDR1 SEHNR and CDR2 FQNEAQ come from the germline V gene (reference sequence). There are 16 residues in the CDR3. The CDR3 DNA reads as TGTGCCAGCAGCCCTCCGATGGGGACCGCCAAAAACATTCAGTACTTC. It encodes CASSPPMGTAKNIQYF.

This clone was observed a few times. The chain joins TRBV9 to TRBJ2-1, with 12 bases fitting TRBD1. This CDR3 comprises 15 residues. Germline V gene sequence: CDR1 SGDLS, CDR2 YYNGEE. Trimming cost V 3 bases and J 7 bases; bases outside gene matches: 5. CDR3 loop: CASSARDRGRNEQFF. The CDR3 DNA is TGTGCCAGCAGCGCCCGGGACAGGGGGCGTAATGAGCAGTTCTTC.

The genes are TRBV6-4 and TRBJ2-2, with a possible D match to TRBD2 (5 bases). Per germline, CDR1 MRHNA and CDR2 SNTAGT. V lost 0 bases, J lost 7 bases, and 9 bases lay in between. The CDR3 runs to 14 residues. CDR3 DNA: TGTGCCAGCAGTGACTCGGCTGGAGGCGGGGAGCTGTTTTTT. This encodes CASSDSAGGGELFF.

V usage is TRBV2 and J usage is TRBJ1-6; the match to TRBD1 covers 8 bases. V shed 2 bases, J shed 9 bases, and the junction held 15 bases outside the gene matches. The germline V gene has CDR1 SNHLY and CDR2 FYNNEI. The CDR3 has 18 amino acids. CDR3 sequence (DNA): TGTGCCAGCAGTGAAAGGGGCACAAGACAGGGGACGCCTTCACCCCTCCACTTT. Its protein is CASSERGTRQGTPSPLHF.

The chain has TRBV7-2 and TRBJ2-5; 8 nucleotides agree with TRBD1. This CDR3 is 16 amino acids long. Germline-derived CDR1 and CDR2 are SGHTA and FQGNSA. Unmatched junction bases numbered 9, after V lost 5 bases and J lost 1 base. Written as DNA, the CDR3 is TGTGCCAGCAGCAGGGTGACAGGGGTCCCCCAAGAGACCCAGTACTTC. It yields the protein CASSRVTGVPQETQYF.

This clone was found a few times. The chain employs TRBV7-2 and TRBJ2-7, with D tentatively TRBD2 (5 bases). The germline gives CDR1 SGHTA, CDR2 FQGNSA. The CDR3 is 14 residues long. V lost 1 base and J 5 bases, leaving 12 bases between the germline ends. The CDR3 DNA is TGTGCCAGCAGCTTAGTAGAGGGTGCCCACGAGCAGTACTTC. Translating gives CASSLVEGAHEQYF.

This clone was detected a few times. The chain is built from TRBV30 and TRBJ1-2; 7 nucleotides agree with TRBD1. With V trimmed by 3 bases and J by 8 bases, 6 bases remained unmatched. This CDR3 region has 12 residues. CDR1 and CDR2 (germline): GTSNPN, SVGIG (reference sequence). The CDR3 nucleotides are TGTGCCTGGAGGCGACAGGGTGTCGGCTACACCTTC. Translation gives CAWRRQGVGYTF.

The genes are TRBV19 and TRBJ2-7; 8 nucleotides line up with TRBD1. The CDR3 consists of 14 residues. CDR1 and CDR2 from the germline V gene are LNHDA and SQIVND (reference sequence). Trimming took 4 bases from V and 0 from J; bases not matched to a gene: 2. The CDR3 region is CASSRTGSSYEQYF. The CDR3 coding sequence is TGTGCCAGTAGTAGGACAGGGAGCTCCTACGAGCAGTACTTC.

This clone was seen many times. The chain couples TRBV7-9 to TRBJ2-3, with 7 bases identical to TRBD1. V was pared by 1 base and J by 13 bases, with 5 bases of the junction left unmatched. CDR1 SEHNR and CDR2 FQNEAQ come from the germline V gene (reference sequence). The CDR3 has 12 amino acids. The CDR3 is CASSLDEGAKYF. The CDR3 region has the DNA TGTGCCAGCAGCTTAGATGAGGGGGCGAAGTATTTT.

The V and J genes are TRBV20-1 and TRBJ2-7, with D unclear. V dropped 6 bases and J dropped 4 bases, with 10 bases sitting between them. CDR3 length: 11 residues. Germline V gene sequence: CDR1 DFQATT, CDR2 SNEGSKA (reference sequence). The CDR3 spells CSAPKGYEQYF. The CDR3 DNA follows: TGCAGTGCCCCGAAGGGTTACGAGCAGTACTTC.

This chain joins TRBV30 and TRBJ2-3, with TRBD2 matching over 7 bases. The CDR3 length is 13 residues. From germline, CDR1 is GTSNPN and CDR2 SVGIG (reference sequence). The J segment lost 6 bases and the V segment lost 0 bases, leaving 3 bases of the junction unmatched. CDR3 coding DNA: TGTGCCTGGAGTGTACTCGGGGGGGATACGCAGTATTTT. Amino acids: CAWSVLGGDTQYF.

This clone has just a few counts. V is TRBV30 and J is TRBJ2-7; possibly TRBD1 for D (5 bases). Trimming removed 3 bases from V and 7 bases from J, with 19 bases in between. The CDR3 is made up of 14 amino acids. Germline values: CDR1 GTSNPN, CDR2 SVGIG (reference sequence). Written as DNA, the CDR3 is TGTGCCTGGAGGCGTGACCCCAGGGTAAAGGAGCAGTACTTC. Its protein product is CAWRRDPRVKEQYF.

This clone was counted a few times. The chain links TRBV5-1 to TRBJ1-2; maybe TRBD1 (6 bases). The CDR3 covers 15 residues. The germline V gene encodes CDR1 SGHRS and CDR2 YFSETQ. With 4 bases removed from V and 0 bases from J, the gap between germline ends came to 13 bases. The CDR3 sequence is CASSLGQITNYGYTF. The CDR3 nucleotides read TGCGCCAGCAGCCTAGGACAGATTACTAACTATGGCTACACCTTC. Combining the CDR3 with reference TRBV5-1 and TRBJ1-2 gives the whole variable domain KAGVTQTPRYLIKTRGQQVTLSCSPISGHRSVSWYQQTPGQGLQFLFEYFSETQRNKGNFPGRFSGRQFSNSRSEMNVSTLELGDSALYLCASSLGQITNYGYTFGSGTRLTVV.

The chain recombines TRBV18 with TRBJ2-7, with a possible D match to TRBD2 (6 bases). CDR3 length: 13 amino acids. Germline V gene data show CDR1 as KGHSH and CDR2 as LQKENI. Trimming took 8 bases from V and 0 from J, leaving 11 bases between them. The CDR3 DNA is TGTGCCAGCCCGCGGGAATCCTCCTACGAGCAGTACTTC. It is translated as CASPRESSYEQYF.